Presented here are 31 T cell receptor beta chains from one specimen sequenced in a study of neurological immune-mediated disorders. TCRdb processed the 5' RACE reads anew with MiXCR; each CDR3 protein has one entry. Found here are 70,000 to 95,000 distinct CDR3 sequences, 13% to 15% of them singletons; the top ten hold approximately 7.5%. The sequenced material came from PBMCs. The receptor source for this set is a woman aged 45-65 years in good health.

This clonotype was seen ten or more times. The chain employs TRBV20-1 and TRBJ1-1; 8 nucleotides agree with TRBD1. Germline CDR1 DFQATT, CDR2 SNEGSKA (reference sequence). This CDR3 region has 12 residues. V lost 3 bases and J lost 5; bases outside the gene matches: 2. The CDR3 region is CSARQGATEAFF. CDR3 nucleotide sequence: TGCAGTGCTAGGCAGGGGGCAACTGAAGCTTTCTTT.

This clonotype was counted ten times or more. This chain links TRBV10-2 with TRBJ1-1; D not resolved. Between the trimmed V and J ends, which lost 0 bases and 0 bases, there was a span of 8 bases. From germline, CDR1 is WSHSY and CDR2 SAAADI. The CDR3 covers 15 residues. DNA for the CDR3: TGCGCCAGCAGTGAGTCAGGCAGAGTGAACACTGAAGCTTTCTTT. Its translation: CASSESGRVNTEAFF.

This clonotype showed up many times. The J gene is TRBJ2-2, the V gene TRBV28; D call uncertain. This CDR3 has 15 amino acids. The V end lost 3 bases, the J end lost 3 bases, and 11 bases lay between the germline ends. Germline V gene data show CDR1 as MDHEN and CDR2 as SYDVKM. Written as DNA, the CDR3 is TGTGCCAGCAGTTTTAGCCCAGGCCACACCGGGGAGCTGTTTTTT. It encodes CASSFSPGHTGELFF.

This clonotype was seen many times. The chain employs TRBV5-1 and TRBJ1-2; 7 bases are a match to TRBD1. The V gene's germline CDR1 is SGHRS and CDR2 YFSETQ. V was clipped by 0 bases and J by 8 bases; unmatched bases: 10. The CDR3 length is 15 residues. The CDR3 region is CASSLETGQTIGYTF. CDR3 coding DNA: TGCGCCAGCAGCTTGGAGACAGGGCAAACTATAGGCTACACCTTC.

This clonotype was seen many times. V gene TRBV5-6 combines with J gene TRBJ2-5; 8 positions agree with TRBD1. The V gene's germline CDR1 is SGHDT and CDR2 YYEEEE. The CDR3 contains 14 residues. After removal of 4 bases from V and 4 bases from J, the junction contained 6 bases not matched to a gene. As DNA, the CDR3 is TGTGCCAGCAGCGGCAGGGGGCAGGGAGAGACCCAGTACTTC. Residues: CASSGRGQGETQYF.

The chain has TRBV5-1 and TRBJ2-7; TRBD2 is a possible D gene (5 bases). CDR3 length: 14 residues. CDR1 and CDR2 from the germline V gene are SGHRS and YFSETQ. V gave up 0 bases and J gave up 5 bases, with 12 bases separating them. The CDR3 nucleotides read TGCGCCAGCAGCTTGGTGGGGAGTTGGAACGAGCAGTACTTC. Translating it yields CASSLVGSWNEQYF.

The chain uses TRBV29-1 and TRBJ2-1; weak D call: TRBD2 (6 bases). The CDR3 consists of 15 residues. Trimming removed 6 bases at V and 3 bases at J, with 18 bases between. Germline CDR1 SQVTM, CDR2 ANQGSEA. The CDR3 is CSVWTIVRHYNEQFF. The CDR3 DNA is TGCAGCGTGTGGACTATCGTGAGACACTACAATGAGCAGTTCTTC.

This clonotype was seen ten or more times. V and J are TRBV20-1 and TRBJ2-4; TRBD2 might be the D (6 bases). This CDR3 is 15 amino acids long. Looked up from germline, CDR1 is DFQATT and CDR2 is SNEGSKA (reference sequence). Trimming removed 6 bases at V and 1 base at J, with 16 bases between. This chain's CDR3 is CSAYDGGNAKNIQYF. The CDR3 DNA follows: TGCAGTGCCTACGACGGGGGAAACGCCAAAAACATTCAGTACTTC.

This clonotype was seen more than once but under ten times. The chain uses TRBV5-1 and TRBJ2-3; possibly TRBD1 for D (5 bases). Between the trimmed V and J ends, which lost 2 bases and 2 bases, there was a span of 9 bases. The CDR3 spans 14 residues. Per germline, CDR1 SGHRS and CDR2 YFSETQ. The CDR3 bases are TGCGCCAGCAGCTTCCAACAGGACACAGATACGCAGTATTTT. It yields the protein CASSFQQDTDTQYF.

This clonotype was counted many times. V and J are TRBV20-1 and TRBJ2-1; a weak D match, TRBD2 (6 bases). The germline V gene encodes CDR1 DFQATT and CDR2 SNEGSKA (reference sequence). CDR3 length: 14 amino acids. V lost 6 bases to trimming and J lost 6 bases, with 18 bases between them. The CDR3 sequence is CSAPVARDGNEQFF. The CDR3 DNA reads as TGCAGTGCCCCGGTAGCGCGGGATGGCAATGAGCAGTTCTTC.

This clonotype came up many times. The chain is built from TRBV29-1 and TRBJ1-2; the D gene is possibly TRBD1 (6 bases). The length of the CDR3 is 13 residues. Deletions cut 6 bases from V and 4 bases from J, with 15 bases between. CDR1 is SQVTM and CDR2 is ANQGSEA in the germline V gene. The CDR3 protein is CSVEKQGGYGYTF. The CDR3 DNA sequence: TGCAGCGTAGAGAAACAGGGAGGCTATGGCTACACCTTC. The full variable domain, rest sourced from reference TRBV29-1 and TRBJ1-2, is SAVISQKPSRDICQRGTSLTIQCQVDSQVTMMFWYRQQPGQSLTLIATANQGSEATYESGFVIDKFPISRPNLTFSTLTVSNMSPEDSSIYLCSVEKQGGYGYTFGSGTRLTVV.

This clonotype was seen repeatedly, ten times or more. The gene calls are TRBV27 and TRBJ2-1; the match to TRBD2 covers 12 bases. CDR1 is MNHEY and CDR2 is SMNVEV in the germline V gene (reference sequence). The J segment lost 10 bases and the V segment lost 3 bases, leaving 4 bases of the junction unmatched. This CDR3 has 14 amino acids. The CDR3 reads CASSFFLAGGEQFF. CDR3 nucleotides: TGTGCCAGCAGTTTCTTCCTAGCGGGAGGGGAGCAGTTCTTC.

This clonotype was counted many times. The chain recombines TRBV5-1 with TRBJ2-3; 7 positions match TRBD2. This CDR3 has 14 residues. CDR1 is SGHRS, CDR2 YFSETQ, per germline. The V segment lost 4 bases and the J segment 4 bases; nucleotides outside the gene matches: 6. For the CDR3, the DNA is TGCGCCAGCAGCCCGACTAGCAATCCAGATACGCAGTATTTT. Translating gives CASSPTSNPDTQYF.

This clonotype was seen repeatedly, ten times or more. The chain recombines TRBV24-1 with TRBJ2-1, with TRBD1 identical over 10 bases. The CDR3 is 15 residues long. Germline CDR1 is KGHDR and CDR2 is SFDVKD. Trimming cost V 9 bases and J 8 bases; bases outside gene matches: 12. The CDR3 DNA follows: TGTGCCACCGCCCCGGGACAGGGGCGCTCGGATGAGCAGTTCTTC. It encodes CATAPGQGRSDEQFF.

This clonotype has a count of ten or more. This sequence joins TRBV6-5 and TRBJ1-6; D call uncertain. The V gene's germline CDR1 is MNHEY and CDR2 SVGAGI. The CDR3 is made up of 14 amino acids. The V gene lost 7 bases and the J gene lost 5 bases, with 12 bases spanning the gap. CDR3 DNA: TGTGCCAGCACACCGACACGTAATAATTCACCCCTCCACTTT. Protein product: CASTPTRNNSPLHF.

The chain joins TRBV20-1 to TRBJ2-1; TRBD2 matches at 13 bases. CDR1 is DFQATT and CDR2 is SNEGSKA in the germline V gene (reference sequence). The trim removed 1 base at V and 9 bases at J, leaving 6 bases unmatched. The CDR3 runs to 15 residues. This chain's CDR3 is CSARARTSGSGEQFF. In nucleotides, the CDR3 is TGCAGTGCTAGAGCCCGGACTAGCGGGAGTGGTGAGCAGTTCTTC.

This clonotype was detected many times. This sequence joins TRBV5-1 and TRBJ1-2, with D maybe TRBD1 (6 bases). The CDR3 sequence is 15 residues long. Germline CDR1 and CDR2: SGHRS and YFSETQ. V lost 4 bases, J lost 6 bases, and 19 bases lay in between. CDR3 amino acids: CASSPLTTGPDGYTF. CDR3 DNA sequence: TGCGCCAGCAGCCCATTAACGACAGGACCTGATGGCTACACCTTC.

This clonotype occurred many times. V gene TRBV20-1 combines with J gene TRBJ2-3; D possibly corresponds to TRBD1 (6 bases). CDR1 is DFQATT and CDR2 is SNEGSKA in the germline V gene (reference sequence). The CDR3 runs 14 residues. Between the trimmed V and J ends, which lost 3 bases and 0 bases, there was a span of 10 bases. The CDR3 sequence: CSARTGSSTDTQYF. The CDR3 region has the DNA TGCAGTGCTAGGACAGGATCTAGCACAGATACGCAGTATTTT.

At least ten counts were recorded for this clonotype. CDR3 region: CASSLPLGTHNEQFF. The CDR3 nucleotides read TGCGCCAGCAGCTTGCCTCTCGGGACTCACAATGAGCAGTTCTTC. The chain joins TRBV5-1 to TRBJ2-1; D perhaps matches TRBD2 (6 bases). The CDR3 length is 15 residues. Trimming stripped 1 base from V and 5 bases from J, with 13 bases between. The germline V gene has CDR1 SGHRS and CDR2 YFSETQ. Based on the CDR3 plus reference TRBV5-1 and TRBJ2-1, the full variable domain is KAGVTQTPRYLIKTRGQQVTLSCSPISGHRSVSWYQQTPGQGLQFLFEYFSETQRNKGNFPGRFSGRQFSNSRSEMNVSTLELGDSALYLCASSLPLGTHNEQFFGPGTRLTVL.

This clonotype is medium-sized (0.01 to 0.1%) by share. The chain carries TRBV20-1 and TRBJ2-3; D remains unclear. Trimming took off 1 base at V and 6 bases at J, with 17 bases between the two ends. This CDR3 has 15 residues. Germline V lookup: CDR1 DFQATT, CDR2 SNEGSKA (reference sequence). In DNA, the CDR3 is TGCAGTGCTAGAGCAGGCTGGCCTGGCTCCGATACGCAGTATTTT. Its translation is CSARAGWPGSDTQYF.

This clonotype was seen ten or more times. The CDR3 DNA sequence: TGCAGTGCTCCCCGAGACACAGATACGCAGTATTTT. Translation gives CSAPRDTDTQYF. The rearrangement uses TRBV20-1 and TRBJ2-3; D gene uncertain. In germline, CDR1 is DFQATT, CDR2 SNEGSKA (reference sequence). V gave up 5 bases and J gave up 2 bases, with 8 bases separating them. This CDR3 has 12 amino acids.

This clonotype was picked up many times. The gene calls are TRBV20-1 and TRBJ2-2; 11 bases map to TRBD2. Germline V CDR1 and CDR2: DFQATT, SNEGSKA (reference sequence). This CDR3 has 16 amino acids. The ends lost 5 bases at V and 0 bases at J; junction bases unmatched: 5. The CDR3: CSAPTSGAPNTGELFF. CDR3 sequence (DNA): TGCAGTGCTCCGACTAGCGGGGCGCCGAACACCGGGGAGCTGTTTTTT.

This clonotype occurred many times. The gene calls are TRBV10-3 and TRBJ1-2; 8 nucleotides match TRBD1. The CDR3 has 13 amino acids. Germline V gene lookup returns CDR1 ENHRY and CDR2 SYGVKD. The ends lost 10 bases at V and 4 bases at J; junction bases unmatched: 8. The CDR3 coding sequence is TGTGCCACAACGGGACAGGAGAGCTATGGCTACACCTTC. It is translated as CATTGQESYGYTF.

This clonotype has just a few counts. V is TRBV7-2 and J is TRBJ2-2, with 7 bases that match TRBD1. The J segment lost 3 bases and the V segment lost 5 bases, leaving 15 bases of the junction unmatched. The CDR3 sequence is 18 residues long. Germline loops: CDR1 SGHTA, CDR2 FQGNSA. The CDR3 here is CASSTRTQRGGYTGELFF. For the CDR3, the DNA is TGTGCCAGCAGCACCAGAACCCAGCGAGGGGGCTACACCGGGGAGCTGTTTTTT. The full variable domain, with the rest looked up from reference TRBV7-2 and TRBJ2-2, is GAGVSQSPSNKVTEKGKDVELRCDPISGHTALYWYRQSLGQGLEFLIYFQGNSAPDKSGLPSDRFSAERTGGSVSTLTIQRTQQEDSAVYLCASSTRTQRGGYTGELFFGEGSRLTVL.

There are many counts of this clonotype. The chain recombines TRBV9 with TRBJ2-3; TRBD2 aligns across 9 bases. The CDR3 contains 16 residues. Germline V gene sequence: CDR1 SGDLS, CDR2 YYNGEE. V lost 4 bases and J lost 0; bases outside the gene matches: 6. CDR3 in amino acids: CASSPGTSHSTDTQYF. The CDR3 DNA reads as TGTGCCAGCAGCCCTGGGACTAGCCACAGCACAGATACGCAGTATTTT.

This clonotype was seen many times. V usage is TRBV5-1 and J usage is TRBJ1-3; D not resolved. From germline, CDR1 is SGHRS and CDR2 YFSETQ. The germline V and J ends were trimmed by 0 bases and 0 bases, with 7 bases remaining between them. This CDR3 has 15 amino acids. In nucleotides, the CDR3 is TGCGCCAGCAGCTTGGGGCACAACTCTGGAAACACCATATATTTT. This gives the protein CASSLGHNSGNTIYF.

This clonotype has a count of ten or more. V gene TRBV5-5 combines with J gene TRBJ2-3; 11 nucleotides match TRBD2. The CDR3 is made up of 15 amino acids. V was pared by 3 bases and J by 5 bases, with 5 bases of the junction left unmatched. Looked up from germline, CDR1 is SGHKS and CDR2 is YYEKEE (reference sequence). The CDR3 region is CASSSTSGVRDTQYF. In DNA form, the CDR3 reads TGTGCCAGCAGCTCGACTAGCGGGGTGAGAGATACGCAGTATTTT.

In its sample, this clonotype was seen many times. CDR3 sequence reads: CASSLARTSGTGELFF. Written as DNA, the CDR3 is TGTGCCAGCAGCCTAGCAAGGACTAGCGGCACCGGGGAGCTGTTTTTT. This rearrangement joins TRBV14 to TRBJ2-2, with TRBD2 matching over 10 bases. V lost 4 bases to trimming and J lost 4 bases; unmatched junction nucleotides: 6. CDR1 and CDR2 from the germline V gene are SGHDN and FVKESK. This CDR3 has 16 residues.

Ten or more counts support this clonotype. The gene calls are TRBV5-1 and TRBJ2-7; D is unresolved. CDR1 and CDR2 from the germline V gene are SGHRS and YFSETQ. V was shortened by 0 bases and J by 5 bases, with 3 bases between the two germline ends. CDR3 length: 11 amino acids. CDR3 sequence (DNA): TGCGCCAGCAGCTTGGAGAACGAGCAGTACTTC. It codes for CASSLENEQYF.

This clonotype was observed many times. The gene calls are TRBV28 and TRBJ1-1; 10 nucleotides match TRBD1. The germline CDR1 and CDR2 sequences are MDHEN and SYDVKM. V lost 7 bases and J lost 6; bases outside the gene matches: 14. This CDR3 spans 16 amino acids. In DNA, the CDR3 is TGTGCCAGCACCCTAAGACAGGGGGCGGTTCCTCCTGAAGCTTTCTTT. It is translated as CASTLRQGAVPPEAFF.

In this sample, this clonotype turned up many times. This sequence joins TRBV7-8 and TRBJ1-1, with D tentatively TRBD1 (5 bases). The germline gives CDR1 SGHVS, CDR2 FQNEAQ. The CDR3 contains 14 residues. V was pared by 1 base and J by 5 bases, with 11 bases between. CDR3 DNA: TGTGCCAGCAGCTTAGGGGCAGGGCGTACTGAAGCTTTCTTT. Translated, it gives CASSLGAGRTEAFF.